This T cell receptor (beta chain) emerged from a study of T-cell memory formation after mild COVID-19. One entry per CDR3 protein, called by TCRdb with MiXCR from the 5' RACE reads. The profile shows under 300,000 distinct CDR3 sequences, over 7% of them singletons. Germline values: CDR1 LGHDT, CDR2 YNNKEL (reference sequence). Trimming stripped 1 base from V and 3 bases from J, with 9 bases between. The CDR3 sequence is 14 residues long. General observations from the study: Unconfirmed was the SARS-CoV-2 specificity of second-wave clones that peaked on day 37. CD4+ contracting clones were found mainly in CM and EM, and CD8+ ones in EMRA. Detection of some responders pre-infection suggested pre-existing cross-reactive memory T cells participated.

A word on this clonotype: What it binds is unknown.

The material sequenced was PBMCs or a T cell subset sorted from them (not recorded which). This sequence originates from a man aged 18 to 29 who had mild COVID-19 (a few samples of this study predate the infection). Cell type and time point are not known. The chain recombines TRBV3-1 with TRBJ1-1; no clear D gene. In DNA, the CDR3 is TGTGCCAGCAGCCAAGGGATGGGAGACACTGAAGCTTTCTTT. Translation: CASSQGMGDTEAFF.